This T cell receptor beta chain emerged from a study of blood T cells in healthy people across ages. Primed by a sample-barcoded 5' primer and a J-beta primer mix, a second PCR proceeded for about 7 to 11 cycles. MiXCR was run by TCRdb on the 5' RACE reads, yielding one entry per CDR3 protein. The sample shows about 780,000 distinct CDR3 sequences, roughly 24% of them seen only once. The sample was also reused in another study, on T cells of mothers and their children.

This clonotype was obtained from a boy between 10 and 17 years old in good health. Sequencing was carried out using blood.

CDR3: CASDRGARDTEAFF. CDR3 nucleotide sequence: TGTGCCAGCGATAGGGGCGCTCGGGACACTGAAGCTTTCTTT. This rearrangement joins TRBV12-3 or TRBV12-4 to TRBJ1-1; the D gene is possibly TRBD1 (5 bases). The CDR3 has 14 amino acids. V was cut by 8 bases and J by 3 bases, with 16 bases left in between.